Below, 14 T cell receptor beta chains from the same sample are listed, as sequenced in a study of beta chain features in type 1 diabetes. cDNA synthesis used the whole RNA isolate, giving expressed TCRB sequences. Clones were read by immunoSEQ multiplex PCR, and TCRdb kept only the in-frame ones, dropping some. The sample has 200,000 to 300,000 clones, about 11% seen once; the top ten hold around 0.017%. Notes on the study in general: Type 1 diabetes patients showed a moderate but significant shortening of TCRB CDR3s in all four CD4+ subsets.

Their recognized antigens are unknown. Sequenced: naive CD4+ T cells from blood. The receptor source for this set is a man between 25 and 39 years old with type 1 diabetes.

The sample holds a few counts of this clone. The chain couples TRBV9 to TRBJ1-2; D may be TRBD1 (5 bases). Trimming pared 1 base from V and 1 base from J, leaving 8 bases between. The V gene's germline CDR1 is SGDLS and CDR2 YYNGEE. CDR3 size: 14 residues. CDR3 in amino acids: CASSVNRNNYGYTF. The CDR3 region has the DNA TGTGCCAGCAGCGTAAACAGGAATAACTATGGCTACACCTTC.

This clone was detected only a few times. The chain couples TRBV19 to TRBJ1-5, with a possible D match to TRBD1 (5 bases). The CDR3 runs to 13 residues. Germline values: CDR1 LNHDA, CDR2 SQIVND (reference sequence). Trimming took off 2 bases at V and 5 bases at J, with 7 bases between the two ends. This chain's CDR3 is CASSIQGYQPQHF. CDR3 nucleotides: TGTGCCAGTAGTATACAGGGATATCAGCCCCAGCATTTT.

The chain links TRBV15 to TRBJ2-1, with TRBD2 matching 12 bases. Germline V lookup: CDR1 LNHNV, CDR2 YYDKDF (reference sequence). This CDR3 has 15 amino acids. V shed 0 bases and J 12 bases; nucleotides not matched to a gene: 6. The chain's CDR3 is CATSRDTSGGLRQFF. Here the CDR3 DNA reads TGTGCCACCAGCAGAGATACTAGCGGGGGGTTGCGGCAGTTCTTC. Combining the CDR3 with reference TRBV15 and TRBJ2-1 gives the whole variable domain DAMVIQNPRYQVTQFGKPVTLSCSQTLNHNVMYWYQQKSSQAPKLLFHYYDKDFNNEADTPDNFQSRRPNTSFCFLDIRSPGLGDTAMYLCATSRDTSGGLRQFFGPGTRLTVL.

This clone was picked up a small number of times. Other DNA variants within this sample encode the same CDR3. CDR3 DNA: TGTGCCAGCTCACCGGGCCAACTGGAGACCCAGTACTTC. The encoded protein is CASSPGQLETQYF. V gene TRBV18 combines with J gene TRBJ2-5, with D uncertain. The CDR3 totals 13 residues. Germline-derived CDR1 and CDR2 are KGHSH and LQKENI. V lost 3 bases and J 5 bases, leaving 10 bases between the germline ends.

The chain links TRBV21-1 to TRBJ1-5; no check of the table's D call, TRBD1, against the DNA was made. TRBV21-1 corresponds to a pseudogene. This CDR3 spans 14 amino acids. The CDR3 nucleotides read TGTGCCAGCAGCAACGGCAGGGCCTTGGGGCCCCAGCATTTT. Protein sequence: CASSNGRALGPQHF.

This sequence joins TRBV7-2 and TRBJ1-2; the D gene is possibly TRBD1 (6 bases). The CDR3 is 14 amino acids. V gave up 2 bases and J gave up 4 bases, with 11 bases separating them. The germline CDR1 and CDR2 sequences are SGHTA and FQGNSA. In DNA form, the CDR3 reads TGTGCCAGCAGCTTACAACAGGGCAGCTATGGCTACACCTTC. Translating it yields CASSLQQGSYGYTF.

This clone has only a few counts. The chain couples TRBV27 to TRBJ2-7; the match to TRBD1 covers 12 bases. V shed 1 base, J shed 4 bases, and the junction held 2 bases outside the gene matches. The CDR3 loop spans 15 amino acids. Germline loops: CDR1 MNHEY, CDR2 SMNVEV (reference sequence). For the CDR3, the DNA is TGTGCCAGCAGTTTATGGGACAGGGGGCGTTACGAGCAGTACTTC. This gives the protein CASSLWDRGRYEQYF.

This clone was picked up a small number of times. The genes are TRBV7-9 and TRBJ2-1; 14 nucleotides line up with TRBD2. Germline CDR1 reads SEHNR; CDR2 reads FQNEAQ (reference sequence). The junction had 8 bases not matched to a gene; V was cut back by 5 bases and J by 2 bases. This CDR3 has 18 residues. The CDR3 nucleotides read TGTGCCAGCAGCACCCACCGGACTAGCGGGGGGACCTACAATGAGCAGTTCTTC. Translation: CASSTHRTSGGTYNEQFF.

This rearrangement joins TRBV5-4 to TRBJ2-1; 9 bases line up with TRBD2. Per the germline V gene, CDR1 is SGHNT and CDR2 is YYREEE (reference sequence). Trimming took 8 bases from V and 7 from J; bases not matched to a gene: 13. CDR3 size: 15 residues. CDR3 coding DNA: TGTGCCAGTTCCGGTGCGGGGGGGCCGTGGAATGAGCAGTTCTTC. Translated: CASSGAGGPWNEQFF. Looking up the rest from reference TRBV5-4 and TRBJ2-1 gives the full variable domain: ETGVTQSPTHLIKTRGQQVTLRCSSQSGHNTVSWYQQALGQGPQFIFQYYREEENGRGNFPPRFSGLQFPNYSSELNVNALELDDSALYLCASSGAGGPWNEQFFGPGTRLTVL.

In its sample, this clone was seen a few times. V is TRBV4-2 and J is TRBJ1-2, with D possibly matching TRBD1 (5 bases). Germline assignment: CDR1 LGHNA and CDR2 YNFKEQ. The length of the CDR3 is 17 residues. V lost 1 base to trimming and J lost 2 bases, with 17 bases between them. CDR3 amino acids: CASSQGERGRKNYGYTF. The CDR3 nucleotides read TGTGCCAGCAGCCAAGGAGAGCGGGGACGGAAGAACTATGGCTACACCTTC.

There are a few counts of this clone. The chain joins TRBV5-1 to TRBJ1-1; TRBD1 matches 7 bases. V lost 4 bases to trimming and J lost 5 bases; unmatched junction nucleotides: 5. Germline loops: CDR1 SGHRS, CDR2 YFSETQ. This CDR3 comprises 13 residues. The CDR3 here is CASSPTGLTEAFF. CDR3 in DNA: TGCGCCAGCAGCCCGACAGGGTTGACTGAAGCTTTCTTT.

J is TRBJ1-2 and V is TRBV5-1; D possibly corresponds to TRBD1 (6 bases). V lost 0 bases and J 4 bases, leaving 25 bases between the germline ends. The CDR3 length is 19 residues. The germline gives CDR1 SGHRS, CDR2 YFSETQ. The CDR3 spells CASSLDTFLTGSRSYGYTF. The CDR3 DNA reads TGCGCCAGCAGCTTGGATACCTTTTTAACAGGGTCGCGGTCCTATGGCTACACCTTC.

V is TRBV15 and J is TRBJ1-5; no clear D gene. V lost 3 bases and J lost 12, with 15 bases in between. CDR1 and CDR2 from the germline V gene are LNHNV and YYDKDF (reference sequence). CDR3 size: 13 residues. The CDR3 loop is CATSSGRELDQHF. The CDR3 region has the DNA TGTGCCACCAGCAGTGGGAGGGAGCTCGACCAGCATTTT.

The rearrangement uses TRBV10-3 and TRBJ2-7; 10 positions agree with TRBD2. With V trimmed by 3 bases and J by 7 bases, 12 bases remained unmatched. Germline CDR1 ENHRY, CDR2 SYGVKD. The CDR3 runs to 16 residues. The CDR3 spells CAISDPLAGDLFEQYF. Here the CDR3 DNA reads TGTGCCATCAGTGACCCGCTAGCGGGGGACTTGTTTGAGCAGTACTTC.